This T cell receptor (beta chain) was recorded in a study of vaccination effects on CD4 cells after COVID-19. Using immunoSEQ multiplex PCR, the repertoire was profiled, and TCRdb retains in-frame clones only, with some absent. Of about 41,000 clones listed, over 75% were seen once; the top ten hold about 3.1%. Study-wide findings and caveats: Clonal contraction was marked in infection- and vaccine-induced clones late after vaccination.

The CDR3 runs to 15 residues. Trimming left V 6 bases short and J 1 base short, with 13 bases between. CDR1 LNHDA and CDR2 SQIVND come from the germline V gene (reference sequence). With respect to this clone: Its antigen is currently unknown.

Pools of viral peptides were used by the ViraFEST assay to expand antigen-specific CD4+ T cells ahead of sequencing. Subsequent to ten to eleven days of culture, CD4+ T cells were isolated. Vaccinated recipients, who were negative for nucleocapsid antibodies, had no history of SARS-CoV-2 infection. This sequence originates from a human donor who received a COVID-19 vaccine. Sequenced here: CD4+ T cells from PBMCs cultured with HCoV-NL63 spike peptides, sampled before COVID-19 vaccination. This rearrangement joins TRBV19 to TRBJ1-3, with D possibly being TRBD1 (6 bases). The CDR3 protein is CASRETGISGNTIYF. The CDR3 DNA is TGTGCCAGTAGAGAAACAGGGATTTCTGGAAACACCATATATTTT. Supplemented by reference TRBV19 and TRBJ1-3, the full variable domain reads DGGITQSPKYLFRKEGQNVTLSCEQNLNHDAMYWYRQDPGQGLRLIYYSQIVNDFQKGDIAEGYSVSREKKESFPLTVTSAQKNPTAFYLCASRETGISGNTIYFGEGSWLTVV.